The rows below give T cell receptor beta chains drawn from one sample of a study of blood T cell repertoires in COVID-19. Measured with immunoSEQ multiplex PCR; TCRdb has only the in-frame clones, and not every one. This sample yields some 170,000 clones, of which 80% are seen a single time; 4.5% to 7.5% belongs to the top ten. The sequencing sample was made of PBMCs or T cells enriched from blood (not recorded which). The source of these receptors is a man in his forties who had recovered from COVID-19. The CDR3 runs from the conserved cysteine through the conserved F or W. A D gene is named only where the DNA matches it firmly. The listing skips clone size in some rows; elsewhere it reads once, few, many or a size class.

size,V,D,J,DNA,CDR3
-,TRBV9,-,TRBJ1-2,TGTGCCAGCAGCCCACCCGGGGGGTTCTATGGCTACACCTTC,CASSPPGGFYGYTF
once,TRBV10-3,TRBD1,TRBJ2-1,TGTGCCATCAGTGGACAGGGAGTAGGGAAAAGCTCCTACAATGAGCAGTTCTTC,CAISGQGVGKSSYNEQFF
-,TRBV7-8,TRBD2,TRBJ2-1,TGTGCCAGCAGCGGAGGTTCCCAGCTCGGCGGGGGGGCTGAGCAGTTCTTC,CASSGGSQLGGGAEQFF
-,TRBV5-5,TRBD1,TRBJ1-1,TGTGCCAGCAGCTCCCCAGACGAGACAGGGAAGGAAGCTTTCTTT,CASSSPDETGKEAFF
-,TRBV18,TRBD1,TRBJ1-2,TGTGCCAGCTCTCAGCGGTTCGGCGGGACAGCCTCTAACTATGGCTACACCTTC,CASSQRFGGTASNYGYTF
-,TRBV6-5,-,TRBJ1-1,TGTGCCAGCAGTCTGTACACTGAAGCTTTCTTT,CASSLYTEAFF
-,TRBV6-1,-,TRBJ1-2,TGTGCCAGCAGTGACCCTGCCAGGGGAGGGGGCTACACCTTC,CASSDPARGGGYTF
few,TRBV2,-,TRBJ2-1,TGTGCCAGCAGTGAAGCATTCGGGGGAAACAATGAGCAGTTCTTC,CASSEAFGGNNEQFF
-,TRBV10-3,-,TRBJ1-5,TGTGCCATCGGAGGGGAGAGTCCCCAGCATTTT,CAIGGESPQHF
-,TRBV5-1,TRBD1,TRBJ1-1,TGCGCCAGCAGCTTGATGGGACAGGGGGAAGGCACTGAAGCTTTCTTT,CASSLMGQGEGTEAFF
-,TRBV7-9,TRBD2,TRBJ2-1,TGTGCCAGCAGCCCGACGTTGCCTAGCGGGGGGTCCTACAATGAGCAGTTCTTC,CASSPTLPSGGSYNEQFF
-,TRBV3-1/TRBV3-2,TRBD1,TRBJ1-6,TGTGCCAGCAGCTTACAGGGGCGAGATTCACCCCTCCACTTT,CASSLQGRDSPLHF
-,TRBV6-5,-,TRBJ1-1,TGTGCCAGCAGCCTCGACAGTCCTGAAGCTTTCTTT,CASSLDSPEAFF
-,TRBV7-2,-,TRBJ2-7,TGTGCCAGCAGCTTAGGAATCTATTACGAGCAGTACTTC,CASSLGIYYEQYF
-,TRBV19,TRBD1,TRBJ1-4,TGTGCCAGTAGTCCGGACAGGGGGGGAGAAAAACTGTTTTTT,CASSPDRGGEKLFF
-,TRBV30,-,TRBJ2-2,TGTGCCTGGATTGGAAGGGGGTACACCGGGGAGCTGTTTTTT,CAWIGRGYTGELFF
-,TRBV6-1,-,TRBJ2-3,TGTGCCAGCAGTGGGACTAACGGGAGCGATACGCAGTATTTT,CASSGTNGSDTQYF
-,TRBV7-8,-,TRBJ1-5,TGTGCCAGCAGCTTGGGATTCTGGCAGCGAGGCGGGAGCAATCAGCCCCAGCATTTT,CASSLGFWQRGGSNQPQHF
-,TRBV5-1,-,TRBJ1-4,TGCGCCAGCAGCATGGCTACCCTAACTAATGAAAAACTGTTTTTT,CASSMATLTNEKLFF
-,TRBV2,-,TRBJ1-2,TGTGCCAGCAGACCTACTACCACGGACACCTCATATGGCTACACCTTC,CASRPTTTDTSYGYTF